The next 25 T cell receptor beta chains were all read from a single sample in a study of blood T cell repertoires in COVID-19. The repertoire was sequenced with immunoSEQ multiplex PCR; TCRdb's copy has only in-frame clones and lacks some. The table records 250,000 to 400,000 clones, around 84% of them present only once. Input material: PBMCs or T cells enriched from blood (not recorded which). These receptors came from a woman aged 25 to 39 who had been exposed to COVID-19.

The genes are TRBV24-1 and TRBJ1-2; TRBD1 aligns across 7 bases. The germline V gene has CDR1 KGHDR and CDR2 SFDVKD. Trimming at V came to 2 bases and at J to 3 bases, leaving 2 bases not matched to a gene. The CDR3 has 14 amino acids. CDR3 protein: CATSDSGGYYGYTF. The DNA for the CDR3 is TGTGCCACCAGTGATTCAGGGGGGTACTATGGCTACACCTTC.

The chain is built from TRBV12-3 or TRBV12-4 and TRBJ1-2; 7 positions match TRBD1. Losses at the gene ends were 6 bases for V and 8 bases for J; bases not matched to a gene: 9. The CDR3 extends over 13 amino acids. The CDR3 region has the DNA TGTGCCAGCAGCGAGGACAGGCCCTCGGGCTACACCTTC. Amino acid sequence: CASSEDRPSGYTF.

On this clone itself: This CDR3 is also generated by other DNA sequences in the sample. In DNA form, the CDR3 reads TGCGCCAGCAGCTTGCAAGCGGGGGGAAGGAATGAGCAGTTCTTC. Its translation: CASSLQAGGRNEQFF. The chain employs TRBV5-1 and TRBJ2-1; 9 nucleotides agree with TRBD2. V lost 1 base and J lost 7; bases outside the gene matches: 6. The CDR3 length is 15 residues. CDR1 and CDR2 (germline): SGHRS, YFSETQ.

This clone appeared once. The CDR3 here is CASSVAVQGHYGYTF. CDR3 DNA: TGTGCCAGCAGCGTAGCTGTACAGGGACACTATGGCTACACCTTC. The chain combines TRBV9 with TRBJ1-2, with a weak D call TRBD1 (6 bases). The germline gives CDR1 SGDLS, CDR2 YYNGEE. Trimming took 0 bases from V and 3 from J, leaving 12 bases between them. The CDR3 is made up of 15 amino acids.

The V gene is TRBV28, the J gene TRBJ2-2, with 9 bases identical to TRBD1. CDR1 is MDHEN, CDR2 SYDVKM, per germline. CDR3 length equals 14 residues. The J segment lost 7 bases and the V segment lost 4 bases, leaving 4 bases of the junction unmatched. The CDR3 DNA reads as TGTGCCAGCAGTTCGGGACAGGGTGGCGGGGAGCTGTTTTTT. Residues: CASSSGQGGGELFF.

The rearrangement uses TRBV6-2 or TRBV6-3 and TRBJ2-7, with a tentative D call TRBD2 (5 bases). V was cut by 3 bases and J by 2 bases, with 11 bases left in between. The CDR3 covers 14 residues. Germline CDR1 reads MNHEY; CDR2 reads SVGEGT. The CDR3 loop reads CASSYPGETYEQYF. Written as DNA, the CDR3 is TGTGCCAGCAGTTATCCCGGGGAAACCTACGAGCAGTACTTC.

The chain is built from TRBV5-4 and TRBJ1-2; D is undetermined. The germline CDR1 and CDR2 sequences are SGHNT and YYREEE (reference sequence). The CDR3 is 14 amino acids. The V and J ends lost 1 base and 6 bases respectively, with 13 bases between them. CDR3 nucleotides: TGTGCCAGCAGCTTGTCCGTCAGCGGTGATGGCTACACCTTC. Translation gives CASSLSVSGDGYTF.

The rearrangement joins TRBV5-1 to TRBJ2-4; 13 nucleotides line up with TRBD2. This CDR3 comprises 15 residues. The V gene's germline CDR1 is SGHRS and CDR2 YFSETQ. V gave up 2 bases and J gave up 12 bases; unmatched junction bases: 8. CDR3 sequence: CASSLGTSGAYAQYF. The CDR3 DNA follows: TGCGCCAGCAGCTTAGGGACTAGCGGGGCCTATGCTCAGTACTTC. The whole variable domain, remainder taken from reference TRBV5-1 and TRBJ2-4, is KAGVTQTPRYLIKTRGQQVTLSCSPISGHRSVSWYQQTPGQGLQFLFEYFSETQRNKGNFPGRFSGRQFSNSRSEMNVSTLELGDSALYLCASSLGTSGAYAQYFGAGTRLSVL.

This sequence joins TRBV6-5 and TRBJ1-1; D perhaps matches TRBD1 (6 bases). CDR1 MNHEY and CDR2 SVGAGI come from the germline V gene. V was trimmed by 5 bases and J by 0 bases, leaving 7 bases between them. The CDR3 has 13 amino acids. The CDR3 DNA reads TGTGCCAGCAGTACAGGGCTGAACACTGAAGCTTTCTTT. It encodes CASSTGLNTEAFF.

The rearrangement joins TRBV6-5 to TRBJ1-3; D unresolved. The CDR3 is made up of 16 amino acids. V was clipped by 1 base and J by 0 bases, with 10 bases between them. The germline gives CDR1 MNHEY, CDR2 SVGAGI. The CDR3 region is CASSYFSTHSGNTIYF. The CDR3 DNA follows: TGTGCCAGCAGTTACTTTAGTACCCACTCTGGAAACACCATATATTTT.

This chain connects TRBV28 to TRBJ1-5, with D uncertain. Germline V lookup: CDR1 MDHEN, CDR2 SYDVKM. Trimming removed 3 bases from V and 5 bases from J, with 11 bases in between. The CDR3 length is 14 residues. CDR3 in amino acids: CASSFQEGYQPQHF. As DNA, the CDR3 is TGTGCCAGCAGTTTTCAGGAGGGCTATCAGCCCCAGCATTTT.

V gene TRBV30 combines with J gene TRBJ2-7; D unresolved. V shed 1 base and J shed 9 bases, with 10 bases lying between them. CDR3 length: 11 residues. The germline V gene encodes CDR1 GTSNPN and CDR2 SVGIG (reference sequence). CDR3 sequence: CAWSGASSQYF. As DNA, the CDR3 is TGTGCCTGGAGTGGTGCGAGCTCGCAGTACTTC.

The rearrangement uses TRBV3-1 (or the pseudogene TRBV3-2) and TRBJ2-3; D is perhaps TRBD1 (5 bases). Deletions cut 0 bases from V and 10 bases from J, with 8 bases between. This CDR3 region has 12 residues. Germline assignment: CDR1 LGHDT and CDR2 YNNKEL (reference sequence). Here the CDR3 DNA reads TGTGCCAGCAGCCAAGAACAAGGGGCGCAGTATTTT. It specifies CASSQEQGAQYF.

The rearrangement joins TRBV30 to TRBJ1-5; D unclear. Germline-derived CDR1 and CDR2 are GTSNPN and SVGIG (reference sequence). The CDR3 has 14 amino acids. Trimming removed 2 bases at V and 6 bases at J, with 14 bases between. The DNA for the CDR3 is TGTGCCTGGAGTAGGCGGTCCCAAGGTCAGCCCCAGCATTTT. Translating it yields CAWSRRSQGQPQHF.

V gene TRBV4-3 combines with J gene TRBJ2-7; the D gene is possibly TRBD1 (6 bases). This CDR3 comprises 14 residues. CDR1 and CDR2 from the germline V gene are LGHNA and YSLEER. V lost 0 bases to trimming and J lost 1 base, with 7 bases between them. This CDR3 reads CASSQDTGSYEQYF. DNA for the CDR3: TGCGCCAGCAGCCAAGATACAGGGTCCTACGAGCAGTACTTC.

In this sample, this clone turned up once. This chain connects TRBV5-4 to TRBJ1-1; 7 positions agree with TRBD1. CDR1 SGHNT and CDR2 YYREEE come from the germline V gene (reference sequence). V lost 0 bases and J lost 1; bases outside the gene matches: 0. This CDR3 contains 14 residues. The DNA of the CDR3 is TGTGCCAGCAGCTTGGACAGGGGGAACACTGAAGCTTTCTTT. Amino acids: CASSLDRGNTEAFF.

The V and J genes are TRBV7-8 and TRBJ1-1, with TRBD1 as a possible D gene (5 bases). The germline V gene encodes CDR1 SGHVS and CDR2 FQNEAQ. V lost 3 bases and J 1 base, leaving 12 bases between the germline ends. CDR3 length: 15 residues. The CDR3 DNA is TGTGCCAGCAGCTTTAAAAGGGGCGCGAACACTGAAGCTTTCTTT. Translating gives CASSFKRGANTEAFF.

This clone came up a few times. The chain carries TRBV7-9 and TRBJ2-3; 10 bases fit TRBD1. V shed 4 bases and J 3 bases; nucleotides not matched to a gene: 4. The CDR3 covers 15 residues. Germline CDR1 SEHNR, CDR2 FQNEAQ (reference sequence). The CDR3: CASSSGQGGTDTQYF. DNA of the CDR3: TGTGCCAGCAGCTCCGGACAGGGGGGTACAGATACGCAGTATTTT.

Written as DNA, the CDR3 is TGTGCCAGCAGCCAAACAGGGCCGCTGAACAATTCACCCCTCCACTTT. This sequence encodes CASSQTGPLNNSPLHF. This chain connects TRBV3-1 (or the pseudogene TRBV3-2) to TRBJ1-6, with a weak D call TRBD1 (6 bases). The CDR3 sequence is 16 residues long. V lost 2 bases and J 7 bases, leaving 15 bases between the germline ends. The germline V gene has CDR1 LGHDT and CDR2 YNNKEL (reference sequence).

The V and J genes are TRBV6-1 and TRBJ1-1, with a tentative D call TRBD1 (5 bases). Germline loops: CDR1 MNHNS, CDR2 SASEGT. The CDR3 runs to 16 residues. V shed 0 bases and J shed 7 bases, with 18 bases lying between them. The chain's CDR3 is CASSEAGQGIKSEAFF. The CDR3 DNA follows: TGTGCCAGCAGTGAAGCGGGGCAGGGAATCAAGAGTGAAGCTTTCTTT.

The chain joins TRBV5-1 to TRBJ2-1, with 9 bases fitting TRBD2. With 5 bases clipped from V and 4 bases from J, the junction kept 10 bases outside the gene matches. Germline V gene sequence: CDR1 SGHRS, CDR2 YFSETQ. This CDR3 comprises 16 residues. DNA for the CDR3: TGCGCCAGCAGTCCCTCCAAACTAGCGGGTTACAATGAGCAGTTCTTC. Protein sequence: CASSPSKLAGYNEQFF.

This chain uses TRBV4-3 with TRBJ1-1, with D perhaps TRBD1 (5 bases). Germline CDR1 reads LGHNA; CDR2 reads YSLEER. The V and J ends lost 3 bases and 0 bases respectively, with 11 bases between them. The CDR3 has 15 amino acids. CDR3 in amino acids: CASSQTGLLNTEAFF. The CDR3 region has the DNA TGCGCCAGCAGCCAGACGGGACTGCTGAACACTGAAGCTTTCTTT.

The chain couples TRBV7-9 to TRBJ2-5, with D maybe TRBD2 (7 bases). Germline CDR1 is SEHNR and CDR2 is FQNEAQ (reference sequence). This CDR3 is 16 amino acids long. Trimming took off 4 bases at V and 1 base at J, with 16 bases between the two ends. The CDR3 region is CASSSATGGLQETQYF. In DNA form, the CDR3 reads TGTGCCAGCAGCTCGGCCACGGGGGGCCTCCAAGAGACCCAGTACTTC.

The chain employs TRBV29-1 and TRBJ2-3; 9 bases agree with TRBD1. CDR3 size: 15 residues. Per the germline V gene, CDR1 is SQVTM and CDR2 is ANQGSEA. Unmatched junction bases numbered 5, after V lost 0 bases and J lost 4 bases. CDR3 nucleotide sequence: TGCAGCGTTGAAGATGGGACAGGGCTAGCAGATACGCAGTATTTT. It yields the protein CSVEDGTGLADTQYF.

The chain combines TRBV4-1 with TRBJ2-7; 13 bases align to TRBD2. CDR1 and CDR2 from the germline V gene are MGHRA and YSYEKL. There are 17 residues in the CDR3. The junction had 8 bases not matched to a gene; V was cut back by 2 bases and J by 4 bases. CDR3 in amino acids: CASSQLVLAGGRYEQYF. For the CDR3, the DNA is TGCGCCAGCAGCCAATTAGTACTAGCGGGGGGGCGTTACGAGCAGTACTTC.